Following are 8 T cell receptor beta chains from one sample sequenced in a study of T cell responses to AZD1222 COVID-19 vaccine (dated by TCRdb to the early 2020s). Explained via the paper, the time point label denotes: baseline before first vaccination. The method behind the library was the immunoSEQ multiplex PCR assay. TCRdb holds this immuneACCESS table with in-frame rearrangements only. Some clones are missing; in checked studies, unresolved V genes explain under half, and the rest has no known cause. Within this sample are 130,000 or so clones, with 85% to 95% of them counted one time only. The ten largest make up roughly 1.7% of the sample. The sample consisted of peripheral blood, taken on day 0 of AZD1222 vaccination. These receptors all come from an adult in good health.

The chain is built from TRBV5-6 and TRBJ2-3, with 7 bases that match TRBD1. J was trimmed by 1 base and V by 1 base; bases with no gene match: 12. Germline CDR1 SGHDT, CDR2 YYEEEE. The CDR3 sequence is 18 residues long. CDR3 amino acids: CASSLWVRQGVGTDTQYF. In DNA form, the CDR3 reads TGTGCCAGCAGCTTGTGGGTGCGGCAGGGGGTCGGCACAGATACGCAGTATTTT.

The rearrangement joins TRBV7-9 to TRBJ2-7; D perhaps matches TRBD1 (5 bases). Germline assignment: CDR1 SEHNR and CDR2 FQNEAQ (reference sequence). This CDR3 is built from 15 residues. Trimming pared 5 bases from V and 0 bases from J, leaving 14 bases between. The CDR3 here is CASSLQDMSSYEQYF. Here the CDR3 DNA reads TGTGCCAGCAGCCTACAGGACATGAGCTCCTACGAGCAGTACTTC.

The chain combines TRBV30 with TRBJ1-4; a weak D match, TRBD1 (5 bases). The germline V gene encodes CDR1 GTSNPN and CDR2 SVGIG (reference sequence). The V end lost 0 bases, the J end lost 5 bases, and 7 bases lay between the germline ends. This CDR3 comprises 13 residues. As DNA, the CDR3 is TGTGCCTGGAGTGTGGACACGAATGAAAAACTGTTTTTT. The encoded protein is CAWSVDTNEKLFF.

V gene TRBV14 combines with J gene TRBJ1-2, with TRBD1 matching 10 bases. The CDR3 length is 15 residues. V was pared by 0 bases and J by 8 bases, with 6 bases of the junction left unmatched. The germline V gene has CDR1 SGHDN and CDR2 FVKESK. The CDR3 DNA follows: TGTGCCAGCAGCCAAGATTTCGGGACAGGGGAGGGCTACACCTTC. It yields the protein CASSQDFGTGEGYTF.

The chain links TRBV19 to TRBJ1-6; 8 bases are a match to TRBD1. The germline V gene encodes CDR1 LNHDA and CDR2 SQIVND (reference sequence). V gave up 8 bases and J gave up 8 bases; unmatched junction bases: 5. The CDR3 contains 13 residues. The DNA of the CDR3 is TGTGCCAGTCGACAGGGGAACGATTCACCCCTCCACTTT. Amino acid sequence: CASRQGNDSPLHF.

The gene calls are TRBV6-2 or TRBV6-3 and TRBJ2-1; 11 bases map to TRBD2. V gave up 5 bases and J gave up 5 bases; unmatched junction bases: 5. CDR1 MNHEY and CDR2 SVGEGT come from the germline V gene. The CDR3 contains 15 residues. DNA of the CDR3: TGTGCCAGCAGTGGAGGACTAGCGGGCCACAATGAGCAGTTCTTC. Translated: CASSGGLAGHNEQFF.

This chain joins TRBV5-4 and TRBJ2-1; no clear D. The CDR3 runs to 14 residues. The germline CDR1 and CDR2 sequences are SGHNT and YYREEE (reference sequence). The V end lost 4 bases, the J end lost 4 bases, and 12 bases lay between the germline ends. CDR3 DNA sequence: TGTGCCAGCAGCGCCGCGGTCGTATACAATGAGCAGTTCTTC. Protein sequence: CASSAAVVYNEQFF.

CDR3 sequence reads: CASKASGTPEQYF. The CDR3 region has the DNA TGTGCCAGCAAGGCTAGCGGGACACCCGAGCAGTACTTC. V gene TRBV27 combines with J gene TRBJ2-7, with 9 bases fitting TRBD2. There are 13 residues in the CDR3. V gave up 7 bases and J gave up 6 bases; unmatched junction bases: 7. CDR1 is MNHEY and CDR2 is SMNVEV in the germline V gene (reference sequence).